This note documents a single T cell receptor beta chain sequence. As yet, its antigen is unknown. TCRdb ran MiXCR on the 5' RACE reads and lists one entry per CDR3 protein. The data contain some 630,000 distinct CDR3 sequences, around 7.4% of them singletons. The sample comes from a study of identical twins. Study-wide points: Cord blood beta clonotypes present at high abundance carried fewer insertions; no such pattern appeared in memory repertoires.

There were only healthy Caucasians among the donors. Per germline, CDR1 WNHNN and CDR2 SYGVQD (reference sequence). V shed 6 bases and J 8 bases; nucleotides not matched to a gene: 11. This CDR3 region has 15 residues. Separately, the same data were catalogued under a study of yellow fever vaccine responses in identical twins.

The chain combines TRBV10-1 with TRBJ2-3; 10 bases fit TRBD2. The sequence was collected from a young woman in good health. The sequencing input was PBMCs. The CDR3 protein is CASSAQREGRGTQYF. DNA of the CDR3: TGCGCCAGCAGCGCTCAGCGGGAGGGCCGTGGTACGCAGTATTTT.